Presented here are 24 T cell receptor beta chains from one specimen sequenced in a study of STAT3 mutations in large granular lymphocyte leukemia (dated by TCRdb to 2018 to 2020). Findings and caveats that apply to the study as a whole: All T-LGLL patients had at least one immunodominant TCRbeta clonotype, and roughly half had multiple immunodominant subclonotypes.

The protocol used for the library was the immunoSEQ multiplex PCR assay. The table comes from immuneACCESS by way of TCRdb, which keeps in-frame sequences with V and J called. Part of the clones is missing from these tables; in studies checked, under half for an unresolved V gene and the rest for unknown reasons. Within this sample are roughly 6,000 clones, with roughly a third of them counted one time only. Together, the top ten hold around 15% of the sample. These TCRs' antigens remain unknown. Material: peripheral blood mononuclear cells. The receptors were gathered from a middle-aged woman with T-cell large granular lymphocyte leukemia. Some clones in this sample may be carry-over from other donors' samples. The age is the age at diagnosis.

In its sample, this clone was seen a few times. J is TRBJ2-7 and V is TRBV13, with 9 bases identical to TRBD1. J was trimmed by 2 bases and V by 3 bases; bases with no gene match: 5. There are 15 residues in the CDR3. Looked up from germline, CDR1 is PRHDT and CDR2 is FYEKMQ (reference sequence). The CDR3 DNA reads TGTGCCAGCAGCTTTACCGGGACAGGGACCTACGAGCAGTACTTC. Encoded protein: CASSFTGTGTYEQYF.

This clone has just a few counts. This rearrangement joins TRBV13 to TRBJ2-6; the D gene could be TRBD1 or TRBD2 (5 bases each). The CDR3 totals 14 residues. From germline, CDR1 is PRHDT and CDR2 FYEKMQ (reference sequence). V lost 5 bases, J lost 12 bases, and 17 bases lay in between. CDR3 sequence: CASSPPGPQSVLTF. CDR3 in DNA: TGTGCCAGCAGCCCGCCGGGACCACAATCCGTCCTGACTTTC.

The sample holds a few counts of this clone. The rearrangement links TRBV28 to TRBJ1-2; D unclear. Per the germline V gene, CDR1 is MDHEN and CDR2 is SYDVKM. This CDR3 contains 14 residues. The V end was cut by 3 bases, the J end by 6 bases, with 14 bases between. CDR3 nucleotide sequence: TGTGCCAGCAGTTTTCCCGCAGATCTAAATGGCTACACCTTC. Its translation is CASSFPADLNGYTF.

This clone showed up just a few times. The chain links TRBV27 to TRBJ1-1, with TRBD1 matching over 11 bases. CDR3 length equals 13 residues. CDR1 is MNHEY and CDR2 is SMNVEV in the germline V gene (reference sequence). With 3 bases clipped from V and 8 bases from J, the junction kept 2 bases outside the gene matches. The CDR3 bases are TGTGCCAGCAGTTTGGACAGGGGGCCAGAAGCTTTCTTT. It is translated as CASSLDRGPEAFF.

This clone was recorded a few times. The chain combines TRBV7-3 with TRBJ1-6; 7 nucleotides agree with TRBD1. There are 14 residues in the CDR3. The V gene's germline CDR1 is SGHTA and CDR2 FQGTGA. Trimming at V came to 6 bases and at J to 7 bases, leaving 6 bases not matched to a gene. CDR3 loop: CASSPGTANSPLHF. CDR3 DNA: TGTGCCAGCAGTCCCGGGACAGCAAATTCACCCCTCCACTTT. Complete variable domain (other parts from reference TRBV7-3 and TRBJ1-6): GAGVSQTPSNKVTEKGKYVELRCDPISGHTALYWYRQSLGQGPEFLIYFQGTGAADDSGLPNDRFFAVRPEGSVSTLKIQRTERGDSAVYLCASSPGTANSPLHFGNGTRLTVT.

This clone was counted between two and nine times. The J gene is TRBJ1-2, the V gene TRBV5-1; tentative D call: TRBD1 (6 bases). CDR1 and CDR2 (germline): SGHRS, YFSETQ. Trimming took off 0 bases at V and 7 bases at J, with 22 bases between the two ends. CDR3 size: 17 residues. The CDR3 coding sequence is TGCGCCAGCAGCTTGGGCTCGGGGGCAGGGGTAACGCTTGGCTACACCTTC. Its protein product is CASSLGSGAGVTLGYTF.

This clone was recorded once. The chain combines TRBV7-2 with TRBJ1-1; D remains unclear. Germline V gives CDR1 SGHTA, CDR2 FQGNSA. The CDR3 has 15 residues. The V and J ends lost 7 bases and 1 base respectively, with 16 bases between them. In DNA, the CDR3 is TGTGCCAGCATCGCAGGAGCAGGAAGGAACACTGAAGCTTTCTTT. Translation: CASIAGAGRNTEAFF.

Concerning this clone: Distinct nucleotide sequences in the sample also encode this CDR3. V is TRBV7-9 and J is TRBJ1-1; a possible D gene is TRBD1 (5 bases). Germline V gene data show CDR1 as SEHNR and CDR2 as FQNEAQ (reference sequence). The CDR3 length is 14 residues. The V and J ends lost 0 bases and 1 base respectively, with 6 bases between them. As DNA, the CDR3 is TGTGCCAGCAGCTTAGCCCAGGGGAACACTGAAGCTTTCTTT. It is translated as CASSLAQGNTEAFF.

CDR3 loop: CASSLRSGYEQYF. The CDR3 region has the DNA TGTGCCAGCAGCTTGCGGAGCGGTTACGAGCAGTACTTC. The chain carries TRBV5-8 and TRBJ2-7; TRBD2 might be the D (5 bases). The CDR3 runs 13 residues. Germline assignment: CDR1 SGHTS and CDR2 YDEGEE. Deletions cut 1 base from V and 4 bases from J, with 9 bases between. Combining the CDR3 with reference TRBV5-8 and TRBJ2-7 gives the whole variable domain EAGVTQSPTHLIKTRGQQATLRCSPISGHTSVYWYQQALGLGLQFLLWYDEGEERNRGNFPPRFSGRQFPNYSSELNVNALELEDSALYLCASSLRSGYEQYFGPGTRLTVT.

The V gene is TRBV5-4, the J gene TRBJ1-2; no clear D. The germline V and J ends were trimmed by 3 bases and 4 bases, with 10 bases remaining between them. CDR3 length equals 13 residues. Germline V gene sequence: CDR1 SGHNT, CDR2 YYREEE (reference sequence). CDR3 amino acids: CASSSYGSYGYTF. The CDR3 DNA reads TGTGCCAGCAGCTCCTATGGCAGCTATGGCTACACCTTC.

V is TRBV19 and J is TRBJ1-2; D not certain. The CDR3 extends over 12 amino acids. The germline V gene has CDR1 LNHDA and CDR2 SQIVND (reference sequence). Trimming took off 6 bases at V and 8 bases at J, with 13 bases between the two ends. This CDR3 is CASRTPYGGYTF. The CDR3 nucleotides read TGTGCCAGTAGAACTCCCTACGGGGGCTACACCTTC.

This clone was detected only a few times. The chain has TRBV6-1 and TRBJ1-5; 7 bases match TRBD1. The J segment lost 2 bases and the V segment lost 10 bases, leaving 8 bases of the junction unmatched. CDR1 is MNHNS, CDR2 SASEGT, per germline. The CDR3 is 14 residues long. CDR3 sequence reads: CAILQGEGNQPQHF. The CDR3 bases are TGTGCCATCCTTCAGGGGGAAGGCAATCAGCCCCAGCATTTT.

The J gene is TRBJ2-1, the V gene TRBV7-2, with D perhaps TRBD1 or TRBD2 (5 bases each). CDR1 and CDR2 from the germline V gene are SGHTA and FQGNSA. The CDR3 has 15 amino acids. Trimming stripped 4 bases from V and 4 bases from J, with 14 bases between. CDR3 sequence reads: CASSSQGRRYNEQFF. CDR3 nucleotides: TGTGCCAGCAGCTCGCAGGGACGGAGATACAATGAGCAGTTCTTC.

The chain is built from TRBV4-3 and TRBJ2-1; TRBD2 aligns across 9 bases. V trimming: 3 bases; J trimming: 4 bases; junction bases outside the gene matches: 7. This CDR3 spans 16 amino acids. The germline CDR1 and CDR2 sequences are LGHNA and YSLEER. The CDR3 loop reads CASSHLGSGGYNEQFF. CDR3 bases: TGCGCCAGCAGCCACCTGGGTAGCGGGGGATACAATGAGCAGTTCTTC.

The rearrangement links TRBV9 to TRBJ2-7; D uncertain. Trimming left V 0 bases short and J 6 bases short, with 10 bases between. Germline lookup yields CDR1 SGDLS and CDR2 YYNGEE. The CDR3 has 13 amino acids. CDR3 sequence reads: CASSVEGLFEQYF. The CDR3, as DNA: TGTGCCAGCAGCGTAGAAGGGTTGTTCGAGCAGTACTTC.

This chain uses TRBV6-6 with TRBJ1-5; D is ambiguous. There are 15 residues in the CDR3. Between the trimmed V and J ends, which lost 2 bases and 2 bases, there was a span of 10 bases. Germline values: CDR1 MNHNY, CDR2 SVGAGI (reference sequence). The CDR3 DNA reads TGTGCCAGCAGTTACGGTTTGGAGGGCAATCAGCCCCAGCATTTT. It encodes CASSYGLEGNQPQHF.

The chain links TRBV11-3 to TRBJ1-2; D uncertain. V was pared by 1 base and J by 3 bases, with 9 bases between. Per the germline V gene, CDR1 is SGHNT and CDR2 is YENEEA. The CDR3 length is 14 residues. The DNA of the CDR3 is TGTGCCAGCAGCTTAGGCAGTCGAGACTATGGCTACACCTTC. It encodes CASSLGSRDYGYTF.

The J gene is TRBJ2-7, the V gene TRBV27; 7 bases align to TRBD2. The CDR3 totals 15 residues. The trim removed 0 bases at V and 2 bases at J, leaving 4 bases unmatched. The germline gives CDR1 MNHEY, CDR2 SMNVEV (reference sequence). The CDR3: CASSLSRTRTYEQYF. For the CDR3, the DNA is TGTGCCAGCAGTTTATCCCGGACTAGAACCTACGAGCAGTACTTC.

V usage is TRBV14 and J usage is TRBJ2-7; TRBD2 aligns across 9 bases. The germline CDR1 and CDR2 sequences are SGHDN and FVKESK. The CDR3 has 15 amino acids. V lost 5 bases, J lost 3 bases, and 8 bases stayed unmatched. Written as DNA, the CDR3 is TGTGCCAGCAGCGAAATGTGGCGGGGGGGCTACGAGCAGTACTTC. Amino acid sequence: CASSEMWRGGYEQYF.

This chain connects TRBV7-2 to TRBJ2-7; 10 nucleotides line up with TRBD2. Germline trimming cut 5 bases from V and 3 bases from J; bases unmatched to any gene: 7. CDR1 and CDR2 (germline): SGHTA, FQGNSA. There are 15 residues in the CDR3. CDR3 sequence reads: CASSPVAGGFYEQYF. DNA of the CDR3: TGTGCCAGCAGCCCCGTAGCGGGAGGTTTCTACGAGCAGTACTTC.

The V and J genes are TRBV7-2 and TRBJ2-7; 15 nucleotides match TRBD2. The CDR3 is 17 residues long. Germline values: CDR1 SGHTA, CDR2 FQGNSA. V shed 3 bases and J 6 bases; nucleotides not matched to a gene: 9. CDR3 sequence: CASSFGTSGRLASEQYF. The CDR3 DNA follows: TGTGCCAGCAGCTTTGGGACTAGCGGGAGGCTCGCCTCCGAGCAGTACTTC.

The chain is built from TRBV7-9 and TRBJ2-2; D ambiguous. Trimming pared 5 bases from V and 8 bases from J, leaving 18 bases between. In germline, CDR1 is SEHNR, CDR2 FQNEAQ (reference sequence). CDR3 size: 15 residues. CDR3 sequence: CASSLPLGLVGELFF. The DNA for the CDR3 is TGTGCCAGCAGCCTACCTCTAGGGTTGGTTGGGGAGCTGTTTTTT.

This clone has a handful of counts. J is TRBJ1-1 and V is TRBV18; 8 positions agree with TRBD1. Germline CDR1 KGHSH, CDR2 LQKENI. The CDR3 consists of 15 residues. V lost 3 bases and J lost 4; bases outside the gene matches: 7. CDR3 DNA sequence: TGTGCCAGCTCACCTACGACAGGGGCAGGCACTGAAGCTTTCTTT. This sequence encodes CASSPTTGAGTEAFF.

This clone came up a few times. The chain employs TRBV19 and TRBJ2-4; 7 bases fit TRBD1. The length of the CDR3 is 13 residues. Germline-derived CDR1 and CDR2 are LNHDA and SQIVND (reference sequence). Trimming removed 6 bases from V and 8 bases from J; junction bases left unmatched: 7. The CDR3 sequence: CASSGDQGDIQYF. The CDR3 DNA follows: TGTGCCAGTAGCGGGGACCAGGGGGACATTCAGTACTTC.